Listed below are T cell receptor beta chains from one sample, sequenced in a study of cytomegalovirus exposure and HLA in healthy donors. Some clones are missing from TCRdb's copy, which holds only in-frame ones; the method was immunoSEQ multiplex PCR. This listing includes fewer than 150,000 clones. The material sequenced was PBMCs. These receptors were taken from a man in his forties in good health and CMV-seronegative. The CDR3 runs from the conserved cysteine through the conserved F or W. The order of the fields is CDR3 protein, D gene, CDR3 length, J gene, V gene. D genes are given only for firm matches.

CDR3 protein: CASSLAPGQGTGELFF; D gene: TRBD1; CDR3 length: 16; J gene: TRBJ2-2; V gene: TRBV7-2
CDR3 protein: CASSGGSYNEKLFF; D gene: NA; CDR3 length: 14; J gene: TRBJ1-4; V gene: TRBV28
CDR3 protein: CASSRLLGTGGPGANVLTF; D gene: TRBD1; CDR3 length: 19; J gene: TRBJ2-6; V gene: TRBV19
CDR3 protein: CASSLSGGPYEQYF; D gene: TRBD1; CDR3 length: 14; J gene: TRBJ2-7; V gene: TRBV5-5
CDR3 protein: CASSLLIDTLNTEAFF; D gene: NA; CDR3 length: 16; J gene: TRBJ1-1; V gene: TRBV28
CDR3 protein: CASSLVSYEQYF; D gene: NA; CDR3 length: 12; J gene: NA; V gene: TRBV7-6
CDR3 protein: CASSQVIAGRGETQYF; D gene: TRBD2; CDR3 length: 16; J gene: TRBJ2-5; V gene: TRBV4-2
CDR3 protein: CASSLDRTASNEKLFF; D gene: NA; CDR3 length: 16; J gene: TRBJ1-4; V gene: TRBV7-9
CDR3 protein: CATGAGVPLRDQYF; D gene: NA; CDR3 length: 14; J gene: TRBJ2-7; V gene: TRBV6-1
CDR3 protein: CASSLDRHSPLHF; D gene: TRBD1; CDR3 length: 13; J gene: TRBJ1-6; V gene: TRBV5-6
CDR3 protein: CASSLPGGTPLHF; D gene: NA; CDR3 length: 13; J gene: TRBJ1-6; V gene: TRBV7-6
CDR3 protein: CASSLDKNYSPLHF; D gene: NA; CDR3 length: 14; J gene: TRBJ1-6; V gene: TRBV7-2
CDR3 protein: CSVVRNTEAFF; D gene: NA; CDR3 length: 11; J gene: TRBJ1-1; V gene: TRBV20-1
CDR3 protein: CASSLGTENYGYTF; D gene: NA; CDR3 length: 14; J gene: TRBJ1-2; V gene: TRBV5-4
CDR3 protein: CASSLRGEEAYGYTF; D gene: NA; CDR3 length: 15; J gene: TRBJ1-2; V gene: TRBV7-2
CDR3 protein: CASTDNGETQYF; D gene: NA; CDR3 length: 12; J gene: TRBJ2-5; V gene: TRBV5-1
CDR3 protein: CAVQGGTVNQPQHF; D gene: TRBD1; CDR3 length: 14; J gene: TRBJ1-5; V gene: TRBV28
CDR3 protein: CASSVSPTSSYEQYF; D gene: NA; CDR3 length: 15; J gene: TRBJ2-7; V gene: TRBV9
CDR3 protein: CAITDAGRGDTGELFF; D gene: NA; CDR3 length: 16; J gene: TRBJ2-2; V gene: TRBV10-3
CDR3 protein: CATSLRVSAEAFF; D gene: NA; CDR3 length: 13; J gene: TRBJ1-1; V gene: TRBV5-4
CDR3 protein: CSARDWREQYF; D gene: NA; CDR3 length: 11; J gene: TRBJ2-7; V gene: TRBV20-1
CDR3 protein: CASSLAPRGVNSGNTIYF; D gene: TRBD1; CDR3 length: 18; J gene: TRBJ1-3; V gene: TRBV5-1
CDR3 protein: CASSEVAVQYF; D gene: NA; CDR3 length: 11; J gene: TRBJ2-7; V gene: TRBV6-1
CDR3 protein: CASKRFPTMNTEAFF; D gene: NA; CDR3 length: 15; J gene: TRBJ1-1; V gene: TRBV6-1
CDR3 protein: CASSVEASGEARFF; D gene: TRBD2; CDR3 length: 14; J gene: TRBJ2-1; V gene: TRBV9
CDR3 protein: CASSLEYGYTF; D gene: NA; CDR3 length: 11; J gene: TRBJ1-2; V gene: TRBV19
CDR3 protein: CASSYGLGQGAGYTF; D gene: NA; CDR3 length: 15; J gene: TRBJ1-2; V gene: TRBV6-5
CDR3 protein: CASQEAAQETQYF; D gene: NA; CDR3 length: 13; J gene: TRBJ2-5; V gene: TRBV7-9
CDR3 protein: CASTVGGYEQYF; D gene: NA; CDR3 length: 12; J gene: TRBJ2-7; V gene: TRBV6-1
CDR3 protein: CASSLSTGEAFF; D gene: NA; CDR3 length: 12; J gene: TRBJ1-1; V gene: TRBV5-1
CDR3 protein: CASSPPGQMGEKLFF; D gene: TRBD1; CDR3 length: 15; J gene: TRBJ1-4; V gene: TRBV18
CDR3 protein: CASNDDRKGYTF; D gene: NA; CDR3 length: 12; J gene: TRBJ1-2; V gene: TRBV6-1
CDR3 protein: CASSSVGLALHETQYF; D gene: TRBD2; CDR3 length: 16; J gene: TRBJ2-5; V gene: TRBV7-2
CDR3 protein: CASTPHGTAEAFF; D gene: TRBD1; CDR3 length: 13; J gene: TRBJ1-1; V gene: TRBV2
CDR3 protein: CSVGQEGAFF; D gene: TRBD1; CDR3 length: 10; J gene: TRBJ1-1; V gene: TRBV29-1
CDR3 protein: CASSSQGTEAFF; D gene: NA; CDR3 length: 12; J gene: TRBJ1-1; V gene: TRBV4-2
CDR3 protein: CASSSTGDVIQETQYF; D gene: TRBD1; CDR3 length: 16; J gene: TRBJ2-5; V gene: TRBV7-2